This TCR beta chain was observed in a study of blood T cell repertoires in COVID-19. In the study overall: Specimens from acute and convalescent COVID-19 originated in the United States, Italy and Spain. Sample material is recorded as cDNA or gDNA derived from T cells, B-cell-depleted T cells, or PBMCs.

CDR3 length: 17 residues. Some clones are missing from TCRdb's copy, which holds only in-frame ones; the method was immunoSEQ multiplex PCR. The table lists nearly 50,000 clones, around 86% of them singletons, with around 2.2% in the top ten. Sequences were obtained from peripheral blood. The TCR sequence derives from a woman aged 80 or over with COVID-19, enrolled during active disease. This sequence joins TRBV21-1 and TRBJ1-3; no DNA check was done on the table's D call, TRBD1. TRBV21-1 is deemed a pseudogene. CDR3 amino acids: CASSSPNRDSSGNTIYF. The CDR3 nucleotides read TGTGCCAGCAGCAGTCCTAACCGGGACAGCTCTGGAAACACCATATATTTT.